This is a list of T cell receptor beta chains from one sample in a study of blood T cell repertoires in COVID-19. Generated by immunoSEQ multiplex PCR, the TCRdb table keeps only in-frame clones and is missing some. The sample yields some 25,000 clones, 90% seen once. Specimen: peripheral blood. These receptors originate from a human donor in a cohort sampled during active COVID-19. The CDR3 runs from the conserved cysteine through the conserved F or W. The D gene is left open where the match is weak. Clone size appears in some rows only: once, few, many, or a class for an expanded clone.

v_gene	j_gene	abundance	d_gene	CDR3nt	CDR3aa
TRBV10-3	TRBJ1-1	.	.	TGTGCCATCAGTGGCGCAACGGACACTGAAGCTTTCTTT	CAISGATDTEAFF
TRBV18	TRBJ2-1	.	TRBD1	TGTGCCAGCTCACTACATGGGCCTTGGACAGGGGGGGTAGAGCGGTTCTTC	CASSLHGPWTGGVERFF
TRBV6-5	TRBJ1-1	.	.	TGTGCCAGCAATATCTCGGGGGAGAACACTGAAGCTTTCTTT	CASNISGENTEAFF
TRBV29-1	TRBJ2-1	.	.	TGCAGCGTGGAAGGTGGAGGGTCCCTCTACAATGAGCAGTTCTTC	CSVEGGGSLYNEQFF
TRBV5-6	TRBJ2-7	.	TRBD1	TGTGCCAGCAGCTTGGCCGGACAGGGTAGCCACGAGCAGTACTTC	CASSLAGQGSHEQYF
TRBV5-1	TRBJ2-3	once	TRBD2	TGCGCCAGCAGCTTGGAGACTAGCGGGGGGACCAACACAGATACGCAGTATTTT	CASSLETSGGTNTDTQYF
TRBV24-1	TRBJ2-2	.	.	TGTGCCACCAGCCGCGGGACGGACACCGGGGAGCTGTTTTTT	CATSRGTDTGELFF
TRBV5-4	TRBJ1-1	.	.	TGTGCCAGCAGCAGGGCAGGTGGGAGGAGGACTGAAGCTTTCTTT	CASSRAGGRRTEAFF
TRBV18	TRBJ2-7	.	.	TGTGCCAGCTCACCAGAGAGCTCCTACGAGCAGTACTTC	CASSPESSYEQYF
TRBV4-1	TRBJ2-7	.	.	TGCGCCAGCAGCCAAGTACAGACCCCCTACGAGCAGTACTTC	CASSQVQTPYEQYF
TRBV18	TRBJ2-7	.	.	TGTGCCAGCTCACCCCAGGGTTCCTACGAGCAGTACTTC	CASSPQGSYEQYF
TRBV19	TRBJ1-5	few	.	TGTGCCGGGGGCAGGGGAGGCAATCAGCCCCAGCATTTT	CAGGRGGNQPQHF
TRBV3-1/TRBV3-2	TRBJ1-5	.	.	TGTGCCAGCAGCCAACTGACAGGCCTTTATAGCAATCAGCCCCAGCATTTT	CASSQLTGLYSNQPQHF
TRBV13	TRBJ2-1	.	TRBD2	TGTGCCAGCAGCCCCACGGGACTAGCGGGAGCCAATGAGCAGTTCTTC	CASSPTGLAGANEQFF
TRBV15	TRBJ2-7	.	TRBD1	TGTGCCACCAGCAGCGGGACAGGGTACGAGCAGTACTTC	CATSSGTGYEQYF
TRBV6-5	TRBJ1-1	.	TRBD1	TGTGCCAGCAGGGGACAGGTTGGTGAAGCTTTCTTT	CASRGQVGEAFF
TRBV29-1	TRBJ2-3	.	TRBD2	TGCAGCGTTGAAGAATTCGGGACTAGCGGGAGGCGGGATACGCAGTATTTT	CSVEEFGTSGRRDTQYF
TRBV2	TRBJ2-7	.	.	TGTGCCAGCAGTGCTAGAGGCGAGCAGTACTTC	CASSARGEQYF
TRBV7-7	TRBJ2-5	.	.	TGTGCCAGCAGCCCCGACTTGACTAGTTTAGAGACCCAGTACTTC	CASSPDLTSLETQYF
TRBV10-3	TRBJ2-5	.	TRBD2	TGTGCCATCAGAGGGACTAGCGGCCAAGAGACCCAGTACTTC	CAIRGTSGQETQYF
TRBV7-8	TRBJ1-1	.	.	TGTGCCAGCAGCACCACTGACAGGACTGAAGCTTTCTTT	CASSTTDRTEAFF
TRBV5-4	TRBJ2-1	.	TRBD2	TGTGCCAGCAGCTCCGGCGGGAGTTCAACCTCCTACAATGAGCAGTTCTTC	CASSSGGSSTSYNEQFF
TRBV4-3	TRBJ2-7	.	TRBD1	TGCGCCAGCAGCCCCGCACAGGGGACCTACGAGCAGTACTTC	CASSPAQGTYEQYF
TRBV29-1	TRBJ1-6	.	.	TGCAGCGTGAGCGAGACAGCCGGAAATTCACCCCTCCACTTT	CSVSETAGNSPLHF
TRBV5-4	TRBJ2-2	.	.	TGTGCCAGCAGACAAGGCAGGGTAGGCGGGGAGCTGTTTTTT	CASRQGRVGGELFF
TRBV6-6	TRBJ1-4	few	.	TGTGCCAGCAGTCCCACCCCGTTTCGGGTAGCTAATGAAAAACTGTTTTTT	CASSPTPFRVANEKLFF
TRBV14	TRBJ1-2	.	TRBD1	TGTGCCAGCAGCCAGACGGGACAGGGGATCTATGGCTACACCTTC	CASSQTGQGIYGYTF
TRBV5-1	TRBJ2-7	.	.	TGCGCCAGCAGCTTGGGTACGACAGGATCCTACGAGCAGTACTTC	CASSLGTTGSYEQYF
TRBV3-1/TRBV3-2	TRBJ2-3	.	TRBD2	TGTGCCAGCAGCCAACGGGGGGCAGATACGCAGTATTTT	CASSQRGADTQYF
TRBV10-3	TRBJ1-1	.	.	TGTGCCATCGGTCAGGGAATCGGCACTGAAGCTTTCTTT	CAIGQGIGTEAFF
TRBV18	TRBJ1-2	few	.	TGTGCCAGCTCATCCCCCGGGAATGGCTACACCTTC	CASSSPGNGYTF
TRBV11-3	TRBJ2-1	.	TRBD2	TGTGCCAGCAGCCCGGGGGGTAATGAGCAGTTCTTC	CASSPGGNEQFF
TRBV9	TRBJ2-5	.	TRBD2	TGTGCCAGCAGCGGAGGACTAGGGCCAGAGACCCAGTACTTC	CASSGGLGPETQYF
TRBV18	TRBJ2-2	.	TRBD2	TGTGCCAGCTCACCACCGGCAGAGATAAGAAGGGCGGGAGACACCGGGGAGCTGTTTTTT	CASSPPAEIRRAGDTGELFF
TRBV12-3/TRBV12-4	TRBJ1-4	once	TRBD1	TGTGCCAGCAGTCCTCGGGACAGTAAACTGTTTTTT	CASSPRDSKLFF
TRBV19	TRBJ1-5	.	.	TGTGCCAGTAGTATTCGGCAATGGGGGGATTATAGCAATCAGCCCCAGCATTTT	CASSIRQWGDYSNQPQHF
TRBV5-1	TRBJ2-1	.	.	TGCGCCAGCAGTATAAGGGGTTTCGATGAGCAGTTCTTC	CASSIRGFDEQFF
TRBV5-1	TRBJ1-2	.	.	TGCGCCAGCAGCTTAGACACCAATGGCTACACCTTC	CASSLDTNGYTF
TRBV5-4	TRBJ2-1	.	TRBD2	TGTGCCAGCAGTCCAGCGGGGGGGCCCCATGAGCAGTTCTTC	CASSPAGGPHEQFF
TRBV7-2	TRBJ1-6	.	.	TGTGCCAGCAGCTTAGGGGGGGTGAGAGGGAGCTCCTATAATTCACCCCTCCACTTT	CASSLGGVRGSSYNSPLHF
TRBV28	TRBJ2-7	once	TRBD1	TGTGCCAGCAGTTTAGACAGGGGCTACGAGCAGTACTTC	CASSLDRGYEQYF
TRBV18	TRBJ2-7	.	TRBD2	TGTGCCAGCTCATCTACCGGGACTAGCGACCACGAGCAGTACTTC	CASSSTGTSDHEQYF
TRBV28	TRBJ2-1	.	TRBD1	TGTGCCAGCAGGTTGACAGGGATCAATGAGCAGTTCTTC	CASRLTGINEQFF
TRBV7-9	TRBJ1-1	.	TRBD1	TGTGCCAGCAGCAAACCGGGACAGGGGAACACTGAAGCTTTCTTT	CASSKPGQGNTEAFF
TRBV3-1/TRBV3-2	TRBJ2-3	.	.	TGTGCCAGCAGCCAAGTCCGTCCTAGCACAGATACGCAGTATTTT	CASSQVRPSTDTQYF
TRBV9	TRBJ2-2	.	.	TGTGCCAGCAGCACAGTCGTCGGGGAGCTGTTTTTT	CASSTVVGELFF
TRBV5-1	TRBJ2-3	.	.	TGCGCCAGCAGCTTGGGTCGTACAGATACGCAGTATTTT	CASSLGRTDTQYF
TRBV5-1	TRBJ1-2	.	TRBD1	TGCGCCAGCAGCTTTGGACAGGGTGGGGGCTACACCTTC	CASSFGQGGGYTF
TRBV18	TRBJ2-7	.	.	TGTGCCAGCTCACCAGTGGCGGGTGAGAACGAGCAGTACTTC	CASSPVAGENEQYF
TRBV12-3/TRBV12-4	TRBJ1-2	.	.	TGTGCCAGCAGCCTCGGACTTAACTATGGCTACACCTTC	CASSLGLNYGYTF
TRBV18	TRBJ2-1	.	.	TGTGCCAGCTCACCCGATCAAGGGGAAACTGAGCAGTTCTTC	CASSPDQGETEQFF
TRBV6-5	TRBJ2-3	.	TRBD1	TGTGCCAGCAGTAGGGGGCCCCTTTTGGATACGCAGTATTTT	CASSRGPLLDTQYF
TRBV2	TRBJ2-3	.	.	TGTGCCAGCAGTGAACGGACTTACACAGATACGCAGTATTTT	CASSERTYTDTQYF
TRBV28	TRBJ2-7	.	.	TGTGCCAGCAGTTTCGGTCAGGGAAGGCAGTACTTC	CASSFGQGRQYF
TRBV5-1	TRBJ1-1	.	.	TGCGCCAGCAGCTTGTCAGATAACACTGAAGCTTTCTTT	CASSLSDNTEAFF